This TCR beta chain was found in a study of blood T cell repertoires in COVID-19. Study details: COVID-19 samples from acute and convalescent phases originated in the United States, Italy and Spain.

Assay used: immunoSEQ multiplex PCR; TCRdb lists only in-frame clones, some missing. The table records about 220,000 clones, roughly 80% of them present only once. The TCR was taken from a human donor in a cohort sampled during active COVID-19. Sequenced material: peripheral blood.

DNA for the CDR3: TGTGCCAGCGACACTGCGGGGGTCTCTGGAAACACCATATATTTT. Its protein product is CASDTAGVSGNTIYF. The gene calls are TRBV7-9 and TRBJ1-3; TRBD1 might be the D (5 bases). The CDR3 runs to 15 residues. CDR1 is SEHNR, CDR2 FQNEAQ, per germline (reference sequence). V gave up 8 bases and J gave up 0 bases, with 14 bases separating them.